This T cell receptor (beta chain) derives from a study of T cells in Graves' hyperthyroidism and ophthalmopathy (dated by TCRdb to about 2019). About the full investigation: Peripheral blood was sampled at the time of initial diagnosis, prior to any treatment. For training and testing, the 80 to 100 patients in the discovery cohort were randomly divided in a 7:3 ratio. A discovery cohort of about a hundred patients, about 40 with Graves' ophthalmopathy and 55 to 65 with stable Graves' hyperthyroidism, was used to find distinguishing TCR V-J signatures. An independent validation cohort of around 19 hyperthyroidism patients and 17 patients who later progressed to ophthalmopathy tested prospective prediction of ophthalmopathy. Once sampling was done, hyperthyroidism patients were given methimazole at a starting dose of 30 mg daily, whereas ophthalmopathy patients were given high-dose intravenous methylprednisolone. In addition, the study compared T-cell repertoires in thyroid tissue and in blood from roughly 6 Graves' hyperthyroidism patients. TCR Vbeta CDR3 sequencing of some 140 peripheral blood samples (over 40 ophthalmopathy, around 80 hyperthyroidism and approximately 17 progressor patients) is reported in the paper. Points the paper makes about the study in general: Blood samples also contained most of the expanded thyroid clonotypes (frequency above 0.001), which suggests that blood repertoires may reflect thyroid immune responses. No statistical method was used to fix the sample size in advance, and group allocation was not hidden from the investigators. In validation, progression to ophthalmopathy was predicted by the model with 70.59% sensitivity and roughly 72% specificity, a median of approximately 6.5 months before onset. A 13 V-J signature model separated ophthalmopathy from stable hyperthyroidism, with approximately 87% sensitivity and about 81% specificity in cross-validation and 80%/75% in testing.

CDR1 is given as PRHDT and CDR2 as FYEKMQ, both from the germline V gene (reference sequence). Measured from the cysteine to the phenylalanine, the CDR3 is 13 residues long. CDR3 DNA only is kept here, 39 bases in frame from base 1. Here V drops 6 bases and J drops 3 bases, and the junction holds 3 bases not matched to any gene. Many counts were recorded for this clonotype. The target of this receptor is not known. Base qualities are not at hand, and no much larger clone is one base apart. The TCR beta CDR3 regions were amplified from the RNA transcripts. The first round of RT-PCR for the TCR CDR3 was performed with the HTBI primer set and the Qiagen OneStep RT-PCR kit. Libraries were constructed in a second round of multiplex PCR, after which size selection and purification were carried out. Paired-end sequencing of the libraries was performed with 100 bp reads on an Illumina HiSeq2000. The published analysis was carried out like this. SOAPnuke was used to process the raw data, removing reads that contained adapters or uncalled bases, had a mean Phred below 15, or lacked an exact match to the constant primer or identifier. High-quality paired reads were merged using COPE v1.2.5, and each unique nucleotide sequence was defined as a clonotype. MiTCR v1.1 was used to align clonotypes to the IMGT TRBV, TRBD and TRBJ reference segments. Analysis was restricted to V-J combinations with a frequency above 0.0001, which covered about 99% of repertoires. The TCS score was defined as the ratio of F50 (clonal expansion) to E x V (chaos), calculated using BLOSUM62-based TCRdist between CDR3 peptides within each V-J. Welch's t-statistics and random forest reduced some 510 V-J features to about 13, which were used in a naive Bayes classifier (R e1071). TCRdb took the public reads, trimmed them with fastp at Q25, ran MiXCR for clone calling and kept in-frame beta chains. One record per CDR3 amino acid sequence lists the most common genes and DNA. The V and J calls here are based on TCRdb, not the publication. This sample comprises 500,000 to 600,000 distinct CDR3 sequences, 20% of them detected only once. The ten most abundant clones make up roughly 50% of the sample.

Ophthalmopathy patients had moderately to severely active disease, Clinical Activity Score of at least 3, NOSPECS grade of at least 4, and duration under 3 months. The study excluded patients with uncontrolled infections, other autoimmune diseases, pregnancy or lactation. Diagnoses were established on the basis of clinical symptoms, serum thyroxine and TRAb, thyroid ultrasound, and orbital computed tomography. PBMCs were separated from under 12 ml of fresh peripheral blood using Ficoll-Paque density gradient centrifugation. Trizol reagent was used to extract total RNA, and RNA quality was then checked on an Agilent 2100 Bioanalyzer.

The receptor's source is a man in his forties with Graves' ophthalmopathy. The material sequenced was blood. The V gene is TRBV13 and the J gene is TRBJ2-7, with 9 junctional bases fitting TRBD2. The bases read TGTGCCAGCAGGCGGGGGGGCCTCTACGAGCAGTACTTC. Protein translation: CASRRGGLYEQYF.